What follows describes a single T cell receptor beta chain. The sample comes from a study of shared clonotypes between healthy human individuals. The ends lost 6 bases at V and 2 bases at J; junction bases unmatched: 4. Looked up from germline, CDR1 is SQVTM and CDR2 is ANQGSEA. This CDR3 comprises 13 residues. Assay runs were performed at deep level. Authors' processing steps: Filtering differed, since immunoSEQ gave only junction sequences and no quality scores. Method: immunoSEQ multiplex PCR; TCRdb's copy keeps in-frame clones and lacks some. From that table come the V and J calls and clone size; the DNA was used to work out D and trimming. The table shows approximately 470,000 clones, with about 72% occurring only once.

This chain uses TRBV29-1 with TRBJ1-5; 7 nucleotides line up with TRBD1. Sequencing input: PBMCs. This TCR was sampled from a woman aged 35 to 49 in good health. Some clones in this sample may be carry-over from other donors' samples. CDR3 coding DNA: TGCAGCGTGAGGACAGGTCGCAATCAGCCCCAGCATTTT. Its translation is CSVRTGRNQPQHF.